A single sample gave rise to the 24 T cell receptor beta chains below, sequenced in a study of shared clonotypes between healthy human individuals (dated by TCRdb to about 2020). CD8 naive samples were obtained by positive selection for CCR7 among CD45RO-negative cells, yielding a CD45RA+CCR7+ population from which TemRA cells were excluded. Libraries were prepared through the immunoSEQ multiplex PCR assay. TCRdb stores this immuneACCESS table with in-frame sequences only. Part of the clones is absent; in the studies checked, under half of the shortfall reflects unresolved V genes, and no reason is known for the rest. The sample table holds 650,000 to 800,000 clones, of which about 91% were seen once. The ten largest clones take up about 24% of the sample. Sequenced input: naive CD8+ T cells sorted from blood. This specimen's cell subset or site label, per the study, means: CD45RA+CCR7+. The origin of the receptors is a man in his thirties or forties in good health.

The chain has TRBV19 and TRBJ2-1, with 10 bases lining up with TRBD2. In germline, CDR1 is LNHDA, CDR2 SQIVND (reference sequence). The CDR3 contains 15 residues. Trimming removed 6 bases from V and 5 bases from J; junction bases left unmatched: 7. CDR3 loop: CASRPGTSVNNEQFF. The CDR3 nucleotides are TGTGCCAGTAGGCCCGGGACTAGCGTAAACAATGAGCAGTTCTTC.

The V gene is TRBV9, the J gene TRBJ2-6; D remains unclear. CDR1 SGDLS and CDR2 YYNGEE come from the germline V gene. Deletions cut 2 bases from V and 4 bases from J, with 7 bases between. CDR3 length: 14 residues. CDR3 sequence reads: CASSVSTGANVLTF. In nucleotides, the CDR3 is TGTGCCAGCAGCGTCAGTACCGGGGCCAACGTCCTGACTTTC.

The rearrangement uses TRBV6-4 and TRBJ2-1; TRBD1 is a possible D gene (6 bases). CDR3 size: 12 residues. The germline V and J ends were trimmed by 4 bases and 11 bases, with 12 bases remaining between them. CDR1 is MRHNA and CDR2 is SNTAGT in the germline V gene. The CDR3 sequence: CASSAPDRQQFF. The CDR3 nucleotides are TGTGCCAGCAGTGCTCCCGACAGGCAGCAGTTCTTC.

Here the CDR3 reads CASSLIPALSGFQETQYF. CDR3 DNA sequence: TGTGCCAGCAGCTTAATCCCCGCTCTTTCAGGGTTCCAAGAGACCCAGTACTTC. The rearrangement uses TRBV11-2 and TRBJ2-5; D is perhaps TRBD1 (5 bases). This CDR3 contains 18 residues. Germline CDR1 reads SGHAT; CDR2 reads FQNNGV. V lost 2 bases and J lost 1, with 20 bases in between.

The genes are TRBV30 and TRBJ2-3; D is undetermined. Germline V CDR1 and CDR2: GTSNPN, SVGIG (reference sequence). CDR3 length equals 14 residues. Trimming left V 2 bases short and J 4 bases short, with 13 bases between. The CDR3 loop reads CAWSPLAVADTQYF. CDR3 sequence (DNA): TGTGCCTGGAGTCCCTTAGCTGTCGCAGATACGCAGTATTTT.

The chain links TRBV11-3 to TRBJ1-2; D is possibly TRBD1 (6 bases). Trimming removed 8 bases from V and 6 bases from J, with 28 bases in between. This CDR3 region has 17 residues. Germline CDR1 SGHNT, CDR2 YENEEA. The CDR3 bases are TGTGCCAGCGGTGAGATAGAACCGGGACAAAGAAAAGATGGCTACACCTTC. Protein sequence: CASGEIEPGQRKDGYTF.

This chain uses TRBV7-9 with TRBJ1-1; 9 nucleotides line up with TRBD1. V lost 5 bases, J lost 5 bases, and 6 bases stayed unmatched. The CDR3 runs to 14 residues. Looked up from germline, CDR1 is SEHNR and CDR2 is FQNEAQ (reference sequence). CDR3 amino acids: CASSGRDRATEAFF. The CDR3 coding sequence is TGTGCCAGCAGCGGGCGGGACAGGGCAACTGAAGCTTTCTTT.

Details on this clone: Other DNA sequences in this specimen translate into the identical CDR3. The chain links TRBV7-9 to TRBJ2-7; perhaps TRBD2 as D (6 bases). V lost 0 bases to trimming and J lost 6 bases, with 6 bases between them. The CDR3 extends over 12 amino acids. Germline CDR1 reads SEHNR; CDR2 reads FQNEAQ (reference sequence). DNA for the CDR3: TGTGCCAGCAGCTTAGCGGGGGGCGAGCAGTACTTC. Its translation: CASSLAGGEQYF. Combining the CDR3 with reference TRBV7-9 and TRBJ2-7 gives the whole variable domain DTGVSQNPRHKITKRGQNVTFRCDPISEHNRLYWYRQTLGQGPEFLTYFQNEAQLEKSRLLSDRFSAERPKGSFSTLEIQRTEQGDSAMYLCASSLAGGEQYFGPGTRLTVT.

Here the CDR3 reads CATSSGASGANVLTF. Written as DNA, the CDR3 is TGCGCCACCTCTAGCGGTGCCTCTGGGGCCAACGTCCTGACTTTC. The chain is built from TRBV4-1 and TRBJ2-6; 7 nucleotides match TRBD2. Germline V gene lookup returns CDR1 MGHRA and CDR2 YSYEKL. CDR3 length: 15 residues. V gave up 10 bases and J gave up 0 bases; unmatched junction bases: 6.

The rearrangement links TRBV30 to TRBJ1-1, with 7 bases lining up with TRBD1. The V gene's germline CDR1 is GTSNPN and CDR2 SVGIG (reference sequence). The CDR3 extends over 14 amino acids. J gave up 1 base and V 3 bases, and 5 bases lay outside the gene matches. The CDR3 protein is CAWSEGAANTEAFF. DNA for the CDR3: TGTGCCTGGAGCGAGGGGGCGGCGAACACTGAAGCTTTCTTT.

V and J are TRBV6-1 and TRBJ2-7, with D possibly TRBD1 on 5 matching bases. CDR3 length: 13 amino acids. The V and J ends lost 5 bases and 4 bases respectively, with 12 bases between them. In germline, CDR1 is MNHNS, CDR2 SASEGT. CDR3 DNA: TGTGCCAGCAGTTCCTACAGGCCTTACGAGCAGTACTTC. Translating gives CASSSYRPYEQYF.

This rearrangement joins TRBV7-9 to TRBJ2-1, with D hard to call. Germline values: CDR1 SEHNR, CDR2 FQNEAQ (reference sequence). This CDR3 comprises 15 residues. The V gene lost 4 bases and the J gene lost 0 bases, with 10 bases spanning the gap. CDR3 sequence reads: CASSSILSSYNEQFF. In DNA form, the CDR3 reads TGTGCCAGCAGCTCCATATTAAGCTCCTACAATGAGCAGTTCTTC.

The chain couples TRBV7-2 to TRBJ2-1; 9 nucleotides agree with TRBD2. The CDR3 contains 13 residues. Germline-derived CDR1 and CDR2 are SGHTA and FQGNSA. V dropped 7 bases and J dropped 4; count of bases not matched to a gene: 2. The CDR3 is CASNLAGYNEQFF. The CDR3 nucleotides are TGTGCCAGCAACCTAGCGGGGTACAATGAGCAGTTCTTC.

This chain uses TRBV9 with TRBJ1-2, with D maybe TRBD1 (6 bases). Trimming stripped 3 bases from V and 5 bases from J, with 17 bases between. The germline CDR1 and CDR2 sequences are SGDLS and YYNGEE. The CDR3 is 15 amino acids. This CDR3 reads CASSDGQRWSYGYTF. DNA of the CDR3: TGTGCCAGCAGCGATGGACAGAGATGGTCGTATGGCTACACCTTC. The full variable domain, completed using reference TRBV9 and TRBJ1-2, is DSGVTQTPKHLITATGQRVTLRCSPRSGDLSVYWYQQSLDQGLQFLIQYYNGEERAKGNILERFSAQQFPDLHSELNLSSLELGDSALYFCASSDGQRWSYGYTFGSGTRLTVV.

V and J are TRBV9 and TRBJ2-7; no firm D call. CDR1 is SGDLS, CDR2 YYNGEE, per germline. V lost 4 bases to trimming and J lost 3 bases, with 17 bases between them. The CDR3 has 15 residues. CDR3 nucleotides: TGTGCCAGCAGCCCCAAGGCCACCCCATACTACGAGCAGTACTTC. It translates to CASSPKATPYYEQYF.

This sequence joins TRBV7-9 and TRBJ1-1; 7 bases agree with TRBD1. Germline CDR1 reads SEHNR; CDR2 reads FQNEAQ (reference sequence). The CDR3 loop spans 16 amino acids. Trimming took 5 bases from V and 0 from J; bases not matched to a gene: 9. CDR3: CASSPLDRTMNTEAFF. Here the CDR3 DNA reads TGTGCCAGCAGCCCATTGGACAGGACCATGAACACTGAAGCTTTCTTT.

The J gene is TRBJ2-3, the V gene TRBV28; 9 nucleotides agree with TRBD1. Trimming at V came to 5 bases and at J to 2 bases, leaving 8 bases not matched to a gene. Germline values: CDR1 MDHEN, CDR2 SYDVKM. The CDR3 consists of 16 residues. CDR3 in amino acids: CASSPGTGSFTDTQYF. The CDR3 DNA reads as TGTGCCAGCAGTCCCGGGACAGGGTCCTTCACAGATACGCAGTATTTT.

The genes are TRBV2 and TRBJ2-7; TRBD2 is a possible D gene (5 bases). Germline CDR1 and CDR2: SNHLY and FYNNEI. CDR3 size: 14 residues. Trimming took 6 bases from V and 1 from J, leaving 13 bases between them. CDR3: CASRGGQLSYEQYF. The CDR3 bases are TGTGCCAGCAGGGGCGGGCAGCTGTCCTACGAGCAGTACTTC.

The rearrangement uses TRBV10-1 and TRBJ2-1; D possibly matches TRBD1 or TRBD2 (6 bases each). V shed 2 bases and J shed 14 bases, with 13 bases lying between them. Per germline, CDR1 WNHNN and CDR2 SYGVQD (reference sequence). The CDR3 extends over 12 amino acids. CDR3 in DNA: TGCGCCAGCAGTGAGCCCCGGGGGCAGGAGTTCTTC. This sequence encodes CASSEPRGQEFF.

V gene TRBV27 combines with J gene TRBJ2-7; D is perhaps TRBD1 or TRBD2 (5 bases each). Trimming shortened V by 5 bases and J by 3 bases, and 14 bases separated the two germline ends. This CDR3 has 14 amino acids. CDR1 MNHEY and CDR2 SMNVEV come from the germline V gene (reference sequence). CDR3: CASSQKGPLYEQYF. CDR3 coding DNA: TGTGCCAGCAGTCAAAAGGGACCCCTCTACGAGCAGTACTTC.

As for this clone: A far larger clone differs by one base, so this is likely a read error. The chain combines TRBV6-6 with TRBJ2-2; no definite D call. The CDR3 length is 11 residues. Germline V gene sequence: CDR1 MNHNY, CDR2 SVGAGI (reference sequence). V was trimmed by 5 bases and J by 2 bases, leaving 0 bases between them. The CDR3 sequence is CASSNTGELFF. The DNA of the CDR3 is TGTGCCAGCAGTAACACCGGGGAGCTGTTTTTT.

The V call is TRBV6-4, the J call TRBJ2-1; 13 positions match TRBD2. J lost 7 bases, V lost 6 bases, and 6 bases had no gene match. In germline, CDR1 is MRHNA, CDR2 SNTAGT. The CDR3 loop spans 15 amino acids. CDR3 region: CASSGLAGAGNEQFF. The DNA for the CDR3 is TGTGCCAGCAGCGGACTAGCGGGAGCTGGGAATGAGCAGTTCTTC.

This chain uses TRBV10-1 with TRBJ2-1; D might be TRBD1 or TRBD2, each matching 6 bases. The V and J ends lost 2 bases and 7 bases respectively, with 12 bases between them. Germline CDR1 WNHNN, CDR2 SYGVQD (reference sequence). CDR3 size: 14 residues. The CDR3 DNA is TGCGCCAGCAGTGAGGGGGGCGCGGGGAATGAGCAGTTCTTC. As protein: CASSEGGAGNEQFF.

As for this clone: Other DNA variants within this sample encode the same CDR3. V gene TRBV4-3 combines with J gene TRBJ1-1, with D uncertain. Per the germline V gene, CDR1 is LGHNA and CDR2 is YSLEER. This CDR3 comprises 13 residues. V lost 0 bases and J 1 base, leaving 3 bases between the germline ends. In DNA form, the CDR3 reads TGCGCCAGCAGCCAAGATACGAACACTGAAGCTTTCTTT. It encodes CASSQDTNTEAFF.